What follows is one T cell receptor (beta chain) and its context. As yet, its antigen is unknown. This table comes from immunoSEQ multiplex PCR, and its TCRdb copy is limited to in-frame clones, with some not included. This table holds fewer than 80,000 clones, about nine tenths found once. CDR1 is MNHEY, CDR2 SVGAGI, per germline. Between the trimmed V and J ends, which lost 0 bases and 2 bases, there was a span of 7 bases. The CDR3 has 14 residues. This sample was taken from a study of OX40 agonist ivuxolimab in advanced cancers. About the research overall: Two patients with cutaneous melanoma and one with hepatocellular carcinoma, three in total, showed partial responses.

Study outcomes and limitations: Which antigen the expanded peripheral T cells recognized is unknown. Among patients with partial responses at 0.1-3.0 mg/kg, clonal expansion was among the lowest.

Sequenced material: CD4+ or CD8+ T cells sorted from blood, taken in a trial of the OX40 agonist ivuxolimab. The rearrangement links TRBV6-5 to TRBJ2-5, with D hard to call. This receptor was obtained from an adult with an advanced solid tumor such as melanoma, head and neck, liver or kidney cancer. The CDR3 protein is CASSYSRQQETQYF. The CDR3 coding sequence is TGTGCCAGCAGTTACTCGAGGCAACAAGAGACCCAGTACTTC.